This paragraph covers one TCR beta chain sequence. The target antigen is unknown. The data were obtained in a study of T cells in localized non-small cell lung cancer. Study results and caveats: There was higher T cell clonality in uninvolved adjacent lung than in tumor, and it was highest there. When the top 100 tumor clones were examined, a median approximately 57 of them also appeared in the adjacent lung, which was paired and uninvolved. With higher T cell density in blood came longer overall survival. The study sequenced only one region of the tumor. As a result, intratumor heterogeneity could not be excluded and remains possible.

Trimming took 5 bases from V and 5 from J; bases not matched to a gene: 1. CDR3 length: 12 amino acids. Germline assignment: CDR1 MNHEY and CDR2 SVGAGI. Here immunoSEQ multiplex PCR was the method, and the copy in TCRdb shows in-frame clones only, minus some. The profile shows about 33,000 clones, about nine tenths of them singletons. The sequence came from a man aged 40 to 69 with stage I lung adenocarcinoma. The specimen was peripheral blood, collected before any cancer treatment. The rearrangement links TRBV6-5 to TRBJ2-5; 8 bases fit TRBD1. CDR3 in DNA: TGTGCCAGCAGTGACAGGGGCGAGACCCAGTACTTC. Translated: CASSDRGETQYF.